The 20 T cell receptor beta chains reported below all come from one sample, sequenced in a study of CD8+ T cells in alopecia areata (dated by TCRdb to between 2018 and 2020). The method was the immunoSEQ multiplex PCR assay. RNA was extracted from all samples and reverse transcribed into cDNA, which served as template for TCR sequencing. TCRdb limited this immuneACCESS table to in-frame rearrangements with V and J called. A share of clones is missing; checked studies link under half to unresolved V genes, and the rest is unexplained. The sample table lists roughly 150,000 clones, approximately 60% of them with a count of one. About 40% of the sample is taken by the ten largest. Sample: CD8+ T cells sorted from blood. These receptors originate from a human donor in good health.

The chain carries TRBV15 and TRBJ1-1; D is ambiguous. The germline V gene encodes CDR1 LNHNV and CDR2 YYDKDF (reference sequence). V was pared by 0 bases and J by 6 bases, with 11 bases between. This CDR3 contains 14 residues. DNA for the CDR3: TGTGCCACCAGCAGAGATGACGGTTTAGCTGAAGCTTTCTTT. Its protein product is CATSRDDGLAEAFF.

The CDR3 region has the DNA TGTGCCAGCAGGGTGAGGGGTTCCTACGAGCAGTACTTC. Translating it yields CASRVRGSYEQYF. The chain uses TRBV27 and TRBJ2-7; either TRBD1 or TRBD2 may supply D (5 bases each). The CDR3 consists of 13 residues. Germline loops: CDR1 MNHEY, CDR2 SMNVEV (reference sequence). Trimming left V 6 bases short and J 1 base short, with 10 bases between.

The chain has TRBV25-1 and TRBJ1-1; D gene ambiguous. There are 13 residues in the CDR3. In germline, CDR1 is MGHDK, CDR2 SYGVNS. Trimming took 2 bases from V and 1 from J, leaving 5 bases between them. The CDR3 DNA follows: TGTGCCAGCAGTGAAAACGGGAACACTGAAGCTTTCTTT. This translates into CASSENGNTEAFF. Complete variable domain (other parts from reference TRBV25-1 and TRBJ1-1): EADIYQTPRYLVIGTGKKITLECSQTMGHDKMYWYQQDPGMELHLIHYSYGVNSTEKGDLSSESTVSRIRTEHFPLTLESARPSHTSQYLCASSENGNTEAFFGQGTRLTVV.

The chain recombines TRBV19 with TRBJ2-7; 8 bases are shared with TRBD1. The CDR3 runs to 14 residues. The trim removed 10 bases at V and 0 bases at J, leaving 8 bases unmatched. CDR1 is LNHDA and CDR2 is SQIVND in the germline V gene (reference sequence). The CDR3 region is CATTRTGLSYEQYF. For the CDR3, the DNA is TGTGCCACCACCCGGACAGGGCTCTCCTACGAGCAGTACTTC.

The chain couples TRBV2 to TRBJ2-3; D not certain. The V gene's germline CDR1 is SNHLY and CDR2 FYNNEI. Trimming stripped 0 bases from V and 6 bases from J, with 10 bases between. The CDR3 is 14 amino acids. The CDR3 nucleotides read TGTGCCAGCAGTGAAGCGCGACTTAGGGATACGCAGTATTTT. Amino acids: CASSEARLRDTQYF.

This rearrangement joins TRBV6-5 to TRBJ1-1; 7 bases fit TRBD1. The CDR3 extends over 15 amino acids. CDR1 is MNHEY and CDR2 is SVGAGI in the germline V gene. After removal of 0 bases from V and 1 base from J, the junction contained 2 bases not matched to a gene. The CDR3 sequence is CASSYSQGWNTEAFF. For the CDR3, the DNA is TGTGCCAGCAGTTACTCACAGGGGTGGAACACTGAAGCTTTCTTT.

The genes are TRBV29-1 and TRBJ2-7, with D uncertain. CDR3 length: 14 residues. Germline CDR1 reads SQVTM; CDR2 reads ANQGSEA. Trimming removed 4 bases at V and 3 bases at J, with 16 bases between. The CDR3 region is CSVGRIPGGYEQYF. CDR3 coding DNA: TGCAGCGTTGGTCGGATCCCGGGCGGCTACGAGCAGTACTTC.

This sequence joins TRBV5-4 and TRBJ2-4, with 9 nucleotides matching TRBD2. CDR3 length: 16 residues. Germline CDR1 and CDR2: SGHNT and YYREEE (reference sequence). V trimming: 2 bases; J trimming: 7 bases; junction bases outside the gene matches: 10. The CDR3 sequence is CASSFGGSGSWNIQYF. The CDR3 region has the DNA TGTGCCAGCAGCTTTGGGGGTAGCGGGAGTTGGAACATTCAGTACTTC.

This clone came up a few times. The chain recombines TRBV5-1 with TRBJ2-3; 7 bases are a match to TRBD1. V shed 3 bases and J 1 base; nucleotides not matched to a gene: 8. The germline V gene has CDR1 SGHRS and CDR2 YFSETQ. This CDR3 has 16 amino acids. In DNA form, the CDR3 reads TGCGCCAGCAGCTCGAGACAGGGCGAGGGCACAGATACGCAGTATTTT. Its protein product is CASSSRQGEGTDTQYF.

This clone was counted once. CDR3 coding DNA: TGCAGCGTTGATCCCGGGCAGGGCTACGGGGAGCTGTTTTTT. Translation gives CSVDPGQGYGELFF. The chain carries TRBV29-1 and TRBJ2-2; D possibly corresponds to TRBD1 (5 bases). Germline loops: CDR1 SQVTM, CDR2 ANQGSEA. The CDR3 totals 14 residues. With 3 bases removed from V and 7 bases from J, the gap between germline ends came to 15 bases.

The genes are TRBV7-6 and TRBJ2-7; 9 bases agree with TRBD1. The CDR3 consists of 14 residues. The germline V gene encodes CDR1 SGHVS and CDR2 FNYEAQ. V shed 0 bases, J shed 6 bases, and the junction held 3 bases outside the gene matches. Here the CDR3 DNA reads TGTGCCAGCAGCTTAGCCGGGACAGGGACCGAGCAGTACTTC. Its protein product is CASSLAGTGTEQYF.

This clone occurred once. This sequence joins TRBV6-5 and TRBJ1-1; D remains unclear. V was shortened by 0 bases and J by 0 bases, with 11 bases between the two germline ends. There are 16 residues in the CDR3. Germline values: CDR1 MNHEY, CDR2 SVGAGI. CDR3 residues: CASSYSISGLNTEAFF. CDR3 DNA: TGTGCCAGCAGTTACTCGATCTCCGGATTGAACACTGAAGCTTTCTTT.

With regard to this clone: In the same sample, other DNA sequences code for this CDR3. The CDR3, as DNA: TGCGCCAGCAGCTTAGGGGGAGGGCCTTACAATGAGCAGTTCTTC. It is translated as CASSLGGGPYNEQFF. The V call is TRBV5-1, the J call TRBJ2-1, with D maybe TRBD2 (7 bases). The germline gives CDR1 SGHRS, CDR2 YFSETQ. Deletions cut 2 bases from V and 4 bases from J, with 13 bases between. There are 15 residues in the CDR3.

The V call is TRBV28, the J call TRBJ2-7; no clear D gene. This CDR3 region has 13 residues. The germline CDR1 and CDR2 sequences are MDHEN and SYDVKM. Trimming left V 2 bases short and J 5 bases short, with 10 bases between. Written as DNA, the CDR3 is TGTGCCAGCAGTTTAAGGGTTACCCACGAGCAGTACTTC. Protein: CASSLRVTHEQYF.

This clone was seen only a few times. The chain recombines TRBV30 with TRBJ2-1, with unresolved D. V was pared by 2 bases and J by 2 bases, with 10 bases between. CDR3 length: 14 amino acids. Per germline, CDR1 GTSNPN and CDR2 SVGIG (reference sequence). CDR3 sequence reads: CAWSLTLTYNEQFF. As DNA, the CDR3 is TGTGCCTGGAGTCTCACATTGACCTACAATGAGCAGTTCTTC.

This clone was recorded a few times. The J gene is TRBJ2-3, the V gene TRBV29-1; D is possibly TRBD1 (5 bases). The CDR3 runs to 13 residues. From germline, CDR1 is SQVTM and CDR2 ANQGSEA. V was pared by 6 bases and J by 6 bases, with 16 bases between. CDR3 sequence reads: CSVDTSGSDTQYF. The CDR3, as DNA: TGCAGCGTCGATACGTCAGGGTCGGATACGCAGTATTTT.

This clone was detected a few times. This sequence joins TRBV29-1 and TRBJ2-7, with TRBD2 matching 11 bases. This CDR3 has 15 amino acids. Germline lookup yields CDR1 SQVTM and CDR2 ANQGSEA. The trim removed 3 bases at V and 2 bases at J, leaving 6 bases unmatched. This chain's CDR3 is CSVESGTSGAYEQYF. The CDR3 coding sequence is TGCAGCGTTGAGTCTGGGACTAGCGGCGCCTACGAGCAGTACTTC.

The chain carries TRBV29-1 and TRBJ2-5, with a tentative D call TRBD2 (6 bases). The germline V and J ends were trimmed by 0 bases and 4 bases, with 9 bases remaining between them. The CDR3 has 13 residues. In germline, CDR1 is SQVTM, CDR2 ANQGSEA. The CDR3 DNA reads TGCAGCGTTGAAGATCTACTAGCAGAGACCCAGTACTTC. Encoded protein: CSVEDLLAETQYF.

V is TRBV5-4 and J is TRBJ2-6; unclear D gene. Trimming pared 2 bases from V and 0 bases from J, leaving 6 bases between. From germline, CDR1 is SGHNT and CDR2 YYREEE (reference sequence). The CDR3 runs 15 residues. CDR3 residues: CASSFGFSGANVLTF. CDR3 DNA: TGTGCCAGCAGCTTTGGGTTCTCTGGGGCCAACGTCCTGACTTTC.

The chain uses TRBV12-5 and TRBJ1-1; D gene unclear. Germline CDR1 reads LGHNT; CDR2 reads FRNRAP. The CDR3 covers 12 residues. Trimming pared 7 bases from V and 11 bases from J, leaving 17 bases between. The CDR3 is CASAITRDPAFF. The CDR3 coding sequence is TGTGCTAGTGCGATTACGAGGGATCCGGCTTTCTTT.